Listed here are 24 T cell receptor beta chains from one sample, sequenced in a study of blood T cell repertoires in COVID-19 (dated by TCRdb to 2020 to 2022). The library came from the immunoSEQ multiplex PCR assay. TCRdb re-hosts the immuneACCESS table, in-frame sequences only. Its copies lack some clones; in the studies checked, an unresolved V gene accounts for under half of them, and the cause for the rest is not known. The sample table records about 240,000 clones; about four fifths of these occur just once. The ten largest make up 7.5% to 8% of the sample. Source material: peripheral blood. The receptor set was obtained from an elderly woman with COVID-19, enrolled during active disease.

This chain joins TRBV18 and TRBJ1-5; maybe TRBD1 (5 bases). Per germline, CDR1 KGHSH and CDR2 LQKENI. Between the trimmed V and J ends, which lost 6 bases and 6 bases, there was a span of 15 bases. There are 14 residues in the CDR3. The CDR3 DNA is TGTGCCAGCTCCGGGACTCCAGGAGGTCAGCCCCAGCATTTT. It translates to CASSGTPGGQPQHF.

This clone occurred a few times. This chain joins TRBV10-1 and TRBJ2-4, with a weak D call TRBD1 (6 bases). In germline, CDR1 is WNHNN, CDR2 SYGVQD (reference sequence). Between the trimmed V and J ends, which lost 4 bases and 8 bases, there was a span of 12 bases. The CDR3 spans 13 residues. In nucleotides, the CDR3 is TGCGCCAGCAGTGGTTCCAGGGGAGACATTCAGTACTTC. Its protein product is CASSGSRGDIQYF.

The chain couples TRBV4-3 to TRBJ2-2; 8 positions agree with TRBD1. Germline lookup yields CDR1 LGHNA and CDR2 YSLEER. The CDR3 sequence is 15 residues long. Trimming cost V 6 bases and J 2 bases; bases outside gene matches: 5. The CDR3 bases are TGCGCCAGCAGTCCAGGGGGCCCAAACACCGGGGAGCTGTTTTTT. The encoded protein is CASSPGGPNTGELFF.

The CDR3 region has the DNA TGTGCCAGCGGGACAGCGATGAACACTGAAGCTTTCTTT. Its protein product is CASGTAMNTEAFF. V and J are TRBV2 and TRBJ1-1, with 7 bases lining up with TRBD1. Losses at the gene ends were 8 bases for V and 0 bases for J; bases not matched to a gene: 3. CDR1 and CDR2 from the germline V gene are SNHLY and FYNNEI. The CDR3 totals 13 residues.

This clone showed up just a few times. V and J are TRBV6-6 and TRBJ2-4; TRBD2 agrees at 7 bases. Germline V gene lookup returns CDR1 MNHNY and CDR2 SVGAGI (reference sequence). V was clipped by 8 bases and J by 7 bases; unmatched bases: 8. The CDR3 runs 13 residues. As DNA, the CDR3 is TGTGCCAGCCTAAGGGAGGGGATTAACATTCAGTACTTC. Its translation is CASLREGINIQYF.

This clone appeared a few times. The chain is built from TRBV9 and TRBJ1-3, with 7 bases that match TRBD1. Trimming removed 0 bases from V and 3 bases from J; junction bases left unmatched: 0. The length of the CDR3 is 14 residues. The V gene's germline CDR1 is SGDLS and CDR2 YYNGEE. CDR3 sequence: CASSVGTGGNTIYF. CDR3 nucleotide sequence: TGTGCCAGCAGCGTAGGGACAGGTGGAAACACCATATATTTT.

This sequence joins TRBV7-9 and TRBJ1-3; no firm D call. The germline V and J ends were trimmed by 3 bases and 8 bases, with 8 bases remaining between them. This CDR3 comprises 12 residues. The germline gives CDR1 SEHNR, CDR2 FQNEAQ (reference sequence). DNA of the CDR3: TGTGCCAGCAGCTTCTCCGGAGACACCATATATTTT. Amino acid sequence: CASSFSGDTIYF. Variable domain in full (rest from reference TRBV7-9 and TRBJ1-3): DTGVSQNPRHKITKRGQNVTFRCDPISEHNRLYWYRQTLGQGPEFLTYFQNEAQLEKSRLLSDRFSAERPKGSFSTLEIQRTEQGDSAMYLCASSFSGDTIYFGEGSWLTVV.

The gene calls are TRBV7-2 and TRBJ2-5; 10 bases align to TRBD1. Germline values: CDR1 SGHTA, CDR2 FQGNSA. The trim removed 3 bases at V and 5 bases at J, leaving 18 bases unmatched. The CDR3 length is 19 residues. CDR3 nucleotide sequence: TGTGCCAGCAGCTTCCCCCAATCACCGAAGGGACAGGGGTTGGAGACCCAGTACTTC. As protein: CASSFPQSPKGQGLETQYF.

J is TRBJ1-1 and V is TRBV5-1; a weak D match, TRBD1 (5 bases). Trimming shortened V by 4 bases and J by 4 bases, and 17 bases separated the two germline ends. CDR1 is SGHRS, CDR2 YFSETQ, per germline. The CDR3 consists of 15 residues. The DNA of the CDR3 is TGCGCCAGCAGCCGTCGAGAGCAGGGTGGCACTGAAGCTTTCTTT. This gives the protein CASSRREQGGTEAFF.

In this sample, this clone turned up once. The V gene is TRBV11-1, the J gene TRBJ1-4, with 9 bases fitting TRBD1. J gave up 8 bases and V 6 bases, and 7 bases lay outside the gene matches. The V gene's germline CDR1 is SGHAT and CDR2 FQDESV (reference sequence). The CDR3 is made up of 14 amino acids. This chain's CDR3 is CASRTDRGDEKLFF. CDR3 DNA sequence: TGTGCCAGCAGAACGGACAGGGGTGACGAAAAACTGTTTTTT.

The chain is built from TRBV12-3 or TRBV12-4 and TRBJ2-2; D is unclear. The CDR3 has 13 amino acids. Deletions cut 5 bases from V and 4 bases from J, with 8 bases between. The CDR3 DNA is TGTGCCAGCAGTCCCCCCGGCACCGGGGAGCTGTTTTTT. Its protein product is CASSPPGTGELFF.

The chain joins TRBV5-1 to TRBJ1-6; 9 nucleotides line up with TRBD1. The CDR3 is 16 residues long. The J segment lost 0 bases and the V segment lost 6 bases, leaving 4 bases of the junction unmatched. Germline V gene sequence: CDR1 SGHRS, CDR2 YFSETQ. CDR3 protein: CASTNRGPSYNSPLHF. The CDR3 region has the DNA TGCGCCAGCACGAACAGGGGGCCCTCCTATAATTCACCCCTCCACTTT.

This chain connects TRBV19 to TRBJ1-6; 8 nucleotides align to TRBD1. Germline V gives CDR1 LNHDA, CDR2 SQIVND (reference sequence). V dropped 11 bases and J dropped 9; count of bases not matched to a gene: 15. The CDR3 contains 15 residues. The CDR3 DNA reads TGTGCCTCAAAATCGGCAGGGACAGGTCTTTCACCCCTCCACTTT. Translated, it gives CASKSAGTGLSPLHF.

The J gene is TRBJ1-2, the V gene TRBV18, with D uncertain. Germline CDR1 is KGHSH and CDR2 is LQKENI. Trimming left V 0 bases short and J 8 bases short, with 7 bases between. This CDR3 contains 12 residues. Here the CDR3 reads CASSPPGLGYTF. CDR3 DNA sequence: TGTGCCAGCTCACCACCCGGTCTAGGCTACACCTTC.

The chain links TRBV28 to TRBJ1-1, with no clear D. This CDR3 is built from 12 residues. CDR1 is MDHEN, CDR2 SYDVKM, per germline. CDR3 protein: CVITRVGAEAFF. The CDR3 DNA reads TGTGTTATAACCCGGGTCGGGGCTGAAGCTTTCTTT.

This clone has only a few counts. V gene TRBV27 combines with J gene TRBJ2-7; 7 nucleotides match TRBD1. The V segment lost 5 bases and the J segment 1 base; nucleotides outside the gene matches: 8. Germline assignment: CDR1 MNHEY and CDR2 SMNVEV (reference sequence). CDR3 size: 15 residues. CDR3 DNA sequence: TGTGCCAGCAGTCTTCTTCGGACAGGATCCTACGAGCAGTACTTC. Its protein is CASSLLRTGSYEQYF.

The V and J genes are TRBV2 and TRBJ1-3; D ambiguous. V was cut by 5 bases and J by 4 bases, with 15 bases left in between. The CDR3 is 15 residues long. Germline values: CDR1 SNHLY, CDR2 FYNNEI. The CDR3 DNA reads TGTGCCAGCAGTTTGGCCCAGAGCGGGGGAAACACCATATATTTT. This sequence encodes CASSLAQSGGNTIYF.

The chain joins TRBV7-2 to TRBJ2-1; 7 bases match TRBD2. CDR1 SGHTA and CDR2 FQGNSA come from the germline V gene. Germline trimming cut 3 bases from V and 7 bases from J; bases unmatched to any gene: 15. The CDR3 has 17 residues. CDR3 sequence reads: CASSFRPGRGSSNEQFF. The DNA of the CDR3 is TGTGCCAGCAGCTTTCGACCAGGACGCGGGAGTTCGAATGAGCAGTTCTTC.

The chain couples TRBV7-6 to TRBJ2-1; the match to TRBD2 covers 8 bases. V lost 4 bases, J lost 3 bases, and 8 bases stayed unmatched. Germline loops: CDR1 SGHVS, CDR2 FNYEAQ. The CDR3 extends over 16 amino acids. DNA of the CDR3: TGTGCCAGCAGCTCCACGGCTAGCGGGCGCTACAATGAGCAGTTCTTC. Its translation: CASSSTASGRYNEQFF. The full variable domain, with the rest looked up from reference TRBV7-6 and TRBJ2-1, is GAGVSQSPRYKVTKRGQDVALRCDPISGHVSLYWYRQALGQGPEFLTYFNYEAQQDKSGLPNDRFSAERPEGSISTLTIQRTEQRDSAMYRCASSSTASGRYNEQFFGPGTRLTVL.

The CDR3 region has the DNA TGTGCCAGCAGCCCCGGACTAGCGGGAGCCACCGGGTCCTACGAGCAGTACTTC. Translating gives CASSPGLAGATGSYEQYF. The chain has TRBV7-2 and TRBJ2-7; 13 bases are a match to TRBD2. The V segment lost 5 bases and the J segment 1 base; nucleotides outside the gene matches: 11. The CDR3 is made up of 18 amino acids. In germline, CDR1 is SGHTA, CDR2 FQGNSA.

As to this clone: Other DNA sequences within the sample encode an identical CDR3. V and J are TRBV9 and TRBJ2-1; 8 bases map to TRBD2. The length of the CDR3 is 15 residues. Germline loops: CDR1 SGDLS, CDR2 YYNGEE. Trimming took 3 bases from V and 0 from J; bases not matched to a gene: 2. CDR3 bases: TGTGCCAGCAGCGCCAGCGGGAGCTCCTACAATGAGCAGTTCTTC. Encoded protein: CASSASGSSYNEQFF. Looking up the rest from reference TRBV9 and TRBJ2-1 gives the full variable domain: DSGVTQTPKHLITATGQRVTLRCSPRSGDLSVYWYQQSLDQGLQFLIQYYNGEERAKGNILERFSAQQFPDLHSELNLSSLELGDSALYFCASSASGSSYNEQFFGPGTRLTVL.

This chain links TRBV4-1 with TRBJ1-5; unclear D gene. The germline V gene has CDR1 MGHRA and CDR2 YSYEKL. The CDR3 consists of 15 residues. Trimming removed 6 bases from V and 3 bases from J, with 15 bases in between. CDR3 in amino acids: CASSLTGSSNQPQHF. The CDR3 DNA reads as TGCGCCAGCAGTCTTACCGGGAGTTCCAATCAGCCCCAGCATTTT.

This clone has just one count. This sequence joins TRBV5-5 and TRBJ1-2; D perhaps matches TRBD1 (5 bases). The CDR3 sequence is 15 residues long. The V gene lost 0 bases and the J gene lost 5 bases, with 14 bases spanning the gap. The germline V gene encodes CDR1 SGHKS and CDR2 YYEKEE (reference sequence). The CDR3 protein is CASSLEGTARYGYTF. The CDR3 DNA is TGTGCCAGCAGCTTGGAGGGGACTGCTAGGTATGGCTACACCTTC.

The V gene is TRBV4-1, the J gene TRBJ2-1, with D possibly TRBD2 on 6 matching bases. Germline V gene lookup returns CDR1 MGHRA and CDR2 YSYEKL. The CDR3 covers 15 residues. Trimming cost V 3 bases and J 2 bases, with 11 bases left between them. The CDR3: CASSQTTGAYNEQFF. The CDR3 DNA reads TGCGCCAGCAGCCAGACGACGGGAGCCTACAATGAGCAGTTCTTC.